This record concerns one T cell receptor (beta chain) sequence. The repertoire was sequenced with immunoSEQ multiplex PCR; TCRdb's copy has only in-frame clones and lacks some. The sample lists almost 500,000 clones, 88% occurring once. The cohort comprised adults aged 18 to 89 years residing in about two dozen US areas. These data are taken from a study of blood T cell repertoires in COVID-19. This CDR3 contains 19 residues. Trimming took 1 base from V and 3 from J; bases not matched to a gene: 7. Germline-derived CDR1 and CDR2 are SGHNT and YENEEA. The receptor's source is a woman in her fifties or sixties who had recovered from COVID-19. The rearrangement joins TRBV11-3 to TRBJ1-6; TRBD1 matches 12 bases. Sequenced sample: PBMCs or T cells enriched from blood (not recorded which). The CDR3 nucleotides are TGTGCCAGCAGCTTAGGCCCGGGACAGGGGGCCGTCTATAATTCACCCCTCCACTTT. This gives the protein CASSLGPGQGAVYNSPLHF.